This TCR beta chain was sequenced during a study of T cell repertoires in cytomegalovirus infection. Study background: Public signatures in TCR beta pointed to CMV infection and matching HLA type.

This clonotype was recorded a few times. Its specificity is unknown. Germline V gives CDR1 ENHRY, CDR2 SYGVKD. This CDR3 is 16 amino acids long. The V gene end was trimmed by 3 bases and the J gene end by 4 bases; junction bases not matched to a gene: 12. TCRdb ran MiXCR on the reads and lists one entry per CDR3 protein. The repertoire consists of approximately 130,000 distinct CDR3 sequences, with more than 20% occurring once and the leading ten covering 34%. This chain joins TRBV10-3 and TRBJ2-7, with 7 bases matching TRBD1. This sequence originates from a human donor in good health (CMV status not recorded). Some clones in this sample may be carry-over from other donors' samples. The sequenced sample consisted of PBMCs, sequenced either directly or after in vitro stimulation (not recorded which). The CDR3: CAISDPRGQGDYEQYV. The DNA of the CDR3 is TGTGCCATCAGTGACCCGAGGGGCCAGGGGGATTACGAGCAGTACGTC.